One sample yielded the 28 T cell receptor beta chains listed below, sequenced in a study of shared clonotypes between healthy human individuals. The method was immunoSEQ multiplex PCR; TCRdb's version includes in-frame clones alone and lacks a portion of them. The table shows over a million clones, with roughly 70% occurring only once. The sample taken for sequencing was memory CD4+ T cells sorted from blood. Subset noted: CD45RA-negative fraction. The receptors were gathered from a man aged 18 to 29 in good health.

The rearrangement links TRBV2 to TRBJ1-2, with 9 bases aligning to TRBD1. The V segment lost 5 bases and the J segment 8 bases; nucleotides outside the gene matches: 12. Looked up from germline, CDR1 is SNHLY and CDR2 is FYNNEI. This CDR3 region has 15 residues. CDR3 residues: CASSPSLQGAGGYTF. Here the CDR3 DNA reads TGTGCCAGCAGTCCTTCATTACAGGGGGCGGGCGGCTACACCTTC.

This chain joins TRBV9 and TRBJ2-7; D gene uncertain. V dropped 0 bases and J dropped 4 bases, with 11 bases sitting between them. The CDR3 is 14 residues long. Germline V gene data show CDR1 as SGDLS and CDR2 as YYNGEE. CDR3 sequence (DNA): TGTGCCAGCAGCGTAGCCCACACGGGTTACGAGCAGTACTTC. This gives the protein CASSVAHTGYEQYF. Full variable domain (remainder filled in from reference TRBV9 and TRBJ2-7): DSGVTQTPKHLITATGQRVTLRCSPRSGDLSVYWYQQSLDQGLQFLIQYYNGEERAKGNILERFSAQQFPDLHSELNLSSLELGDSALYFCASSVAHTGYEQYFGPGTRLTVT.

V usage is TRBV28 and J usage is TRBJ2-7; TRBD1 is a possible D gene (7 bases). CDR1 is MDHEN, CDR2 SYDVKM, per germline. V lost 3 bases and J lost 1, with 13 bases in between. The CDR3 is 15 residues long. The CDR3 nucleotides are TGTGCCAGCAGTTTGGGGGGACAGATGTCCTACGAGCAGTACTTC. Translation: CASSLGGQMSYEQYF.

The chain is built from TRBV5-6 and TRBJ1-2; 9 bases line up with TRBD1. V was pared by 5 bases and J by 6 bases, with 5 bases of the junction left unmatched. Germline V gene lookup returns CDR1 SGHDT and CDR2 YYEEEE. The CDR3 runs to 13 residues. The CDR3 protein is CASRWDREDGYTF. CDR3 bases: TGTGCCAGCAGGTGGGACAGGGAAGATGGCTACACCTTC.

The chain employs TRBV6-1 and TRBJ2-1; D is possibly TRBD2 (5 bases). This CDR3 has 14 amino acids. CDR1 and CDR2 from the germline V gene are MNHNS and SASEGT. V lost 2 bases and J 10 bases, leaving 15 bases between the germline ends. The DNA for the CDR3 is TGTGCCAGCAGTGAATACGTCGGGTCGGGAGAGCAGTTCTTC. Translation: CASSEYVGSGEQFF.

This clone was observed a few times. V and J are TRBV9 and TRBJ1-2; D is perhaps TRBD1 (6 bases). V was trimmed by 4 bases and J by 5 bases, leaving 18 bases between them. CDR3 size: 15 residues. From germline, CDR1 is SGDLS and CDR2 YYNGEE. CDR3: CASSSRGAKGYGYTF. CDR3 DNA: TGTGCCAGCAGCTCACGGGGGGCAAAGGGGTATGGCTACACCTTC.

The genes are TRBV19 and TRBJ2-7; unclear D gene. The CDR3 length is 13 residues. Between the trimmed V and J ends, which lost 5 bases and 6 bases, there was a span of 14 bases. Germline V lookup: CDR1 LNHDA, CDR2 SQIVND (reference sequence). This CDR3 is CASSPRGRAEQYF. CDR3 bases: TGTGCCAGTAGTCCCCGAGGACGGGCCGAGCAGTACTTC.

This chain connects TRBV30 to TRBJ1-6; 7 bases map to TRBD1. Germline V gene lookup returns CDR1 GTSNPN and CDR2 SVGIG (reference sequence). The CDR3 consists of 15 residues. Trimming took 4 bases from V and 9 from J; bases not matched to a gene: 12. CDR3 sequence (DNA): TGTGCCTGGATTTCCCAAACAGGGGTAGTTTCACCCCTCCACTTT. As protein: CAWISQTGVVSPLHF.

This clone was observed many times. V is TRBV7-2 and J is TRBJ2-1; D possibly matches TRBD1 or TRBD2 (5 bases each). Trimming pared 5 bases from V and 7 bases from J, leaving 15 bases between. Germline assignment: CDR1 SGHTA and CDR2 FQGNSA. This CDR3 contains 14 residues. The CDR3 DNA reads TGTGCCAGCAGCCACAAAGAGTGGGGGAATGAGCAGTTCTTC. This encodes CASSHKEWGNEQFF. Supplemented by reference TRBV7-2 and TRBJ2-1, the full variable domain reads GAGVSQSPSNKVTEKGKDVELRCDPISGHTALYWYRQSLGQGLEFLIYFQGNSAPDKSGLPSDRFSAERTGGSVSTLTIQRTQQEDSAVYLCASSHKEWGNEQFFGPGTRLTVL.

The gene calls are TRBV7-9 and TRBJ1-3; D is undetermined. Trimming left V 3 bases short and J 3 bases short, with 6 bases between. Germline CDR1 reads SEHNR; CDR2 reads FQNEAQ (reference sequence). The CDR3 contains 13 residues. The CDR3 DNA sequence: TGTGCCAGCAGCTTTGAGAGTGGAAACACCATATATTTT. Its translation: CASSFESGNTIYF.

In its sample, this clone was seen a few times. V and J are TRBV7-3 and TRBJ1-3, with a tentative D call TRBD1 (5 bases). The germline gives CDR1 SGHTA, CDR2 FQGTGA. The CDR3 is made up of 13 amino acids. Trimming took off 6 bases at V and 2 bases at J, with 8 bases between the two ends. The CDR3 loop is CASSLGAGNTIYF. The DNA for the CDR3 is TGTGCCAGCAGTCTAGGGGCTGGAAACACCATATATTTT.

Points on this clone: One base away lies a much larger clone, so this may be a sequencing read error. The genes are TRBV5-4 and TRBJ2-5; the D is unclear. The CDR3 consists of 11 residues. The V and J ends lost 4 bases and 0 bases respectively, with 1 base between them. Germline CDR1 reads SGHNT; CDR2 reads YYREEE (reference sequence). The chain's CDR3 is CASSHQETQYF. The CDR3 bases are TGTGCCAGCAGCCACCAAGAGACCCAGTACTTC.

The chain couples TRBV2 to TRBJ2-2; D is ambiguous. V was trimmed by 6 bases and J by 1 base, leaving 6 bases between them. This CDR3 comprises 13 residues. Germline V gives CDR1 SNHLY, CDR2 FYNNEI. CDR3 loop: CASSSRNTGELFF. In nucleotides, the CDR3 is TGTGCCAGCAGCTCGCGGAACACCGGGGAGCTGTTTTTT.

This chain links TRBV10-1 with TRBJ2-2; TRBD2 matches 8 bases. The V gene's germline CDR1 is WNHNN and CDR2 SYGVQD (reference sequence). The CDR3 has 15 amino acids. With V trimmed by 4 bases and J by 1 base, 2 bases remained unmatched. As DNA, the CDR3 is TGCGCCAGCAGTGCGGGGGGGTGGAACACCGGGGAGCTGTTTTTT. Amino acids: CASSAGGWNTGELFF.

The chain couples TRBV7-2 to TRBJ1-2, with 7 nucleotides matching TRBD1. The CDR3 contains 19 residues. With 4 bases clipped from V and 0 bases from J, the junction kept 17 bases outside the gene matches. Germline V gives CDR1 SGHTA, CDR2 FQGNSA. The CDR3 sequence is CASSSQGGKSRPANYGYTF. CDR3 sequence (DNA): TGTGCCAGCAGCTCCCAGGGGGGCAAGTCCCGCCCAGCTAACTATGGCTACACCTTC.

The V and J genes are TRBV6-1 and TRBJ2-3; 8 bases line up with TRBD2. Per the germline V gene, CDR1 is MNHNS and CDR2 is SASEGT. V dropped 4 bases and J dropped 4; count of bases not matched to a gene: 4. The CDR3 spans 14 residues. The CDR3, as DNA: TGTGCCAGCAGTGGGTGGGGACTAGCAGATACGCAGTATTTT. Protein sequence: CASSGWGLADTQYF.

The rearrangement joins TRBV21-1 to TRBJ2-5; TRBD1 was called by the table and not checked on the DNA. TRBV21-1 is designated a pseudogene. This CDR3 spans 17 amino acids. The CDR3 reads CASSKVGRGVAMETQYF. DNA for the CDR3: TGTGCCAGCAGCAAAGTGGGCAGGGGGGTAGCCATGGAGACCCAGTACTTC.

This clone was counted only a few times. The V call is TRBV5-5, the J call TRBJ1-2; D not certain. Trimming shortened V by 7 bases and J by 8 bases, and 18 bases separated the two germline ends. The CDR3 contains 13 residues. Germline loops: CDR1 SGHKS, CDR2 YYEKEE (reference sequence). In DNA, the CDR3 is TGTGCCAGCGGGTTAGAGCCCCAGAAGGGCTACACCTTC. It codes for CASGLEPQKGYTF.

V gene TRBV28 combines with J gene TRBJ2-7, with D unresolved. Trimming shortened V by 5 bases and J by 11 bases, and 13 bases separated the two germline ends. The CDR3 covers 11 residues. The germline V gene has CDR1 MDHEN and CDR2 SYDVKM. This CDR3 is CASSLQLREYF. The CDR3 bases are TGTGCCAGCAGTCTCCAGTTGCGAGAGTACTTC.

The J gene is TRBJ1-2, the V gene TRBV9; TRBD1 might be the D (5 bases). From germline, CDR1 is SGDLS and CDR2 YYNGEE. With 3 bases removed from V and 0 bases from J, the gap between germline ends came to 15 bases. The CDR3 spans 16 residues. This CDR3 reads CASSARGGAANYGYTF. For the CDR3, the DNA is TGTGCCAGCAGCGCGAGAGGAGGGGCCGCTAACTATGGCTACACCTTC.

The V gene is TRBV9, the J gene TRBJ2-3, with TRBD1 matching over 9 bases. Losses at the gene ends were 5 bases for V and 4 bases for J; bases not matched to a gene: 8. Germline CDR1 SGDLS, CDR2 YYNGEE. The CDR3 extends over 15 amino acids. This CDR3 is CASRPPGTGPDTQYF. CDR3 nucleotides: TGTGCCAGCAGACCTCCCGGGACAGGGCCAGATACGCAGTATTTT.

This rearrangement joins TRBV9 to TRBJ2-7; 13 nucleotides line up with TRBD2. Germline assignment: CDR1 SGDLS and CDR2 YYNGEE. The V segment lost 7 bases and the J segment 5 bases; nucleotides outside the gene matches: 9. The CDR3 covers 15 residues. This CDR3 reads CASGRGTSGAHEQYF. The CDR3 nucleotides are TGTGCCAGCGGAAGGGGGACTAGCGGGGCCCACGAGCAGTACTTC. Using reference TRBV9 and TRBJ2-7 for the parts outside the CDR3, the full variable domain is DSGVTQTPKHLITATGQRVTLRCSPRSGDLSVYWYQQSLDQGLQFLIQYYNGEERAKGNILERFSAQQFPDLHSELNLSSLELGDSALYFCASGRGTSGAHEQYFGPGTRLTVT.

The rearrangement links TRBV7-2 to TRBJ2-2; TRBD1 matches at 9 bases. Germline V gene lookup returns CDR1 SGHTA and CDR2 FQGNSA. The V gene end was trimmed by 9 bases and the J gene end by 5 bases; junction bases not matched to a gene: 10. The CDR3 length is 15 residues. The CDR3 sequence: CASIPGTGTTGELFF. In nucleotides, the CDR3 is TGTGCCAGTATCCCCGGGACAGGGACGACCGGGGAGCTGTTTTTT.

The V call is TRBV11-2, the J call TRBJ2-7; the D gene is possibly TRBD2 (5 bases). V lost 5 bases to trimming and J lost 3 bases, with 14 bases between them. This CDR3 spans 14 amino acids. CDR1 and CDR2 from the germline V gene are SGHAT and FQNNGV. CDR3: CASSHRTGNYEQYF. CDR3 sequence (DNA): TGTGCCAGCAGCCACCGGACGGGAAACTACGAGCAGTACTTC.

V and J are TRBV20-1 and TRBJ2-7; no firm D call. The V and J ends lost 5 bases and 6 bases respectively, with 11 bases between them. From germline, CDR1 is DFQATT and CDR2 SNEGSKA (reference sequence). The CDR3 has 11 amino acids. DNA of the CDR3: TGCAGTGCTTACTACATCTCCGAGCAGTACTTC. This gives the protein CSAYYISEQYF.

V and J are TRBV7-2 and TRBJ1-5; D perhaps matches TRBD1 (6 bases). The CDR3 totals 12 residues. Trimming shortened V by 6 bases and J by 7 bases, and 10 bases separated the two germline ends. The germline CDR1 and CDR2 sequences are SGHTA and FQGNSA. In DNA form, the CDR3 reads TGTGCCAGCAGTAGAGGGGGGCAGCCCCAGCATTTT. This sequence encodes CASSRGGQPQHF.

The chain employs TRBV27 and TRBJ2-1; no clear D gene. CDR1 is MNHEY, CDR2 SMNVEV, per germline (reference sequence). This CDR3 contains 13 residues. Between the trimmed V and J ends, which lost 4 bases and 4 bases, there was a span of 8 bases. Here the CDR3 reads CASSSLRYNEQFF. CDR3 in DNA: TGTGCCAGCAGTTCCCTCAGGTACAATGAGCAGTTCTTC.

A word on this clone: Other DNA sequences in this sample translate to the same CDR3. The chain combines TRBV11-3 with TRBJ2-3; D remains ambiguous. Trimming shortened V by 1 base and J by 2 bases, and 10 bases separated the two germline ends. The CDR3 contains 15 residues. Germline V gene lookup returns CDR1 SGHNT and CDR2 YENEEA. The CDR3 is CASSLGVGLTDTQYF. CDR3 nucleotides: TGTGCCAGCAGCTTAGGGGTAGGGCTCACAGATACGCAGTATTTT.